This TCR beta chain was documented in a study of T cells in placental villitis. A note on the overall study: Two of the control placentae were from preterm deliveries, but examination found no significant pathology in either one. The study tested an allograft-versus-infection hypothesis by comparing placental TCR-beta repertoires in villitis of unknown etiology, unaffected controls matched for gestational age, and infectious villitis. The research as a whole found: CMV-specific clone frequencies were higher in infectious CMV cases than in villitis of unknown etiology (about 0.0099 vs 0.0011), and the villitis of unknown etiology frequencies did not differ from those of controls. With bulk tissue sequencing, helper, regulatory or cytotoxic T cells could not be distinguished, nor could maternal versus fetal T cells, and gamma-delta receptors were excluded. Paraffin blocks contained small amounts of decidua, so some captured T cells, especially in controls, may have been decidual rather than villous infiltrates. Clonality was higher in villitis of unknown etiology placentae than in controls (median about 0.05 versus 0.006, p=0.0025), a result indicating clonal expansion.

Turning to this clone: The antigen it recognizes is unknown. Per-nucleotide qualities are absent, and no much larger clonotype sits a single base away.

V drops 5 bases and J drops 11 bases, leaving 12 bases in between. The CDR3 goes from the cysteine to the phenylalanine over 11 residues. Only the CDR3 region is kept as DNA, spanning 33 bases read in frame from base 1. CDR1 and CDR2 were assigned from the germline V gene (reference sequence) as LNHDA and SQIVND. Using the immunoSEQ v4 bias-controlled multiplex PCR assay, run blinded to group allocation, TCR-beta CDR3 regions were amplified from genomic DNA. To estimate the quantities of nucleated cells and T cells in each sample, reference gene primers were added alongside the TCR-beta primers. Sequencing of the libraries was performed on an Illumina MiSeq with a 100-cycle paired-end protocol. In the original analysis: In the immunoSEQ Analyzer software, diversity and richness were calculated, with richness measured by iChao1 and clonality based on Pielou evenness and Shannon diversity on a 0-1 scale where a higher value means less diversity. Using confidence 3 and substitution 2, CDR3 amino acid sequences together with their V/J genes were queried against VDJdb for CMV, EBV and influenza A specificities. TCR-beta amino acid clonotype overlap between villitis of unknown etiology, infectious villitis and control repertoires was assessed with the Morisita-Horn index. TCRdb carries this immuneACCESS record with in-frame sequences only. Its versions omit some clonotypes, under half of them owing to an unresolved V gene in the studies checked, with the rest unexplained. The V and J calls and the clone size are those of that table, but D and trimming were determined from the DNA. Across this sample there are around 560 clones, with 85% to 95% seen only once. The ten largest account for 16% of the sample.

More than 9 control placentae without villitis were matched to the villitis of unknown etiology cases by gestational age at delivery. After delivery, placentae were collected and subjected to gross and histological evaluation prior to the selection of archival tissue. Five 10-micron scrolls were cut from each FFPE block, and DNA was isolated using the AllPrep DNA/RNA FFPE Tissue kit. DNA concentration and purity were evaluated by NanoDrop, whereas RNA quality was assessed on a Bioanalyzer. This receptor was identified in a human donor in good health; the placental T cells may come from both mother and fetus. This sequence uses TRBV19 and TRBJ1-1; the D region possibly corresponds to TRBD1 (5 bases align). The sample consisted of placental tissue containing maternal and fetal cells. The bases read TGTGCCAGTAGTGCCGGGACTAAGGCTTTCTTT. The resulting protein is CASSAGTKAFF.